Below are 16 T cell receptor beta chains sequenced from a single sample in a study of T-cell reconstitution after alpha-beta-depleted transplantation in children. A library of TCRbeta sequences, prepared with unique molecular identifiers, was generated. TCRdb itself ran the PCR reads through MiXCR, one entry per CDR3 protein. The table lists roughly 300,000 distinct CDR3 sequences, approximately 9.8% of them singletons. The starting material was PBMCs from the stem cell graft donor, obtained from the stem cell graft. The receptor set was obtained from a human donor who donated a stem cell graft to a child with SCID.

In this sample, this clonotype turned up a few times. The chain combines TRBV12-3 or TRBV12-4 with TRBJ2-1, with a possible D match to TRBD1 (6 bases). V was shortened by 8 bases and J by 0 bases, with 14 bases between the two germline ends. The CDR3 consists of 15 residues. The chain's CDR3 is CASLNQGSSYNEQFF. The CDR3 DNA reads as TGTGCCAGCCTTAATCAGGGGAGCTCCTACAATGAGCAGTTCTTC.

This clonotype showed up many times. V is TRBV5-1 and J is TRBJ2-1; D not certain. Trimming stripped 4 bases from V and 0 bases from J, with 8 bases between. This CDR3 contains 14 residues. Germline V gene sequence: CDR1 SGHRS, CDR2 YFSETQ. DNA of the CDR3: TGCGCCAGCAGCCAAGGTAGCTCCTACAATGAGCAGTTCTTC. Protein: CASSQGSSYNEQFF.

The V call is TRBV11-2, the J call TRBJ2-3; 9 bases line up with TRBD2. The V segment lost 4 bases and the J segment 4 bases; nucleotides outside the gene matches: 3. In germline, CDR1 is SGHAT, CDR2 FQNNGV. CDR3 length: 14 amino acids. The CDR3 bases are TGTGCCAGCAGCTGGGCTAGCGGGGCAGATACGCAGTATTTT. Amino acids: CASSWASGADTQYF.

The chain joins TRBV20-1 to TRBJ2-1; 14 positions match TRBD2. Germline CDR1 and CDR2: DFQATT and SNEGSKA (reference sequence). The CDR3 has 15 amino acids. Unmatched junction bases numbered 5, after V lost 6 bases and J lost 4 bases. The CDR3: CSALGLAGAYNEQFF. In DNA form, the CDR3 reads TGCAGTGCGCTGGGACTAGCGGGAGCATACAATGAGCAGTTCTTC.

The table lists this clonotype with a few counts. CDR3 sequence: CASSLASSGLTGELFF. DNA of the CDR3: TGCGCCAGCAGCTTGGCCTCTAGCGGTCTCACCGGGGAGCTGTTTTTT. This chain uses TRBV5-1 with TRBJ2-2; TRBD2 aligns across 7 bases. With 0 bases clipped from V and 4 bases from J, the junction kept 6 bases outside the gene matches. The CDR3 totals 16 residues. The V gene's germline CDR1 is SGHRS and CDR2 YFSETQ.

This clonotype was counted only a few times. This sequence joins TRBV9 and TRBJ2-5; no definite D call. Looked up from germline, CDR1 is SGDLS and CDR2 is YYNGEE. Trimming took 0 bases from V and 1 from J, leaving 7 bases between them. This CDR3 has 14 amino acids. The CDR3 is CASSVGPIQETQYF. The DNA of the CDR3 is TGTGCCAGCAGCGTAGGACCGATCCAAGAGACCCAGTACTTC.

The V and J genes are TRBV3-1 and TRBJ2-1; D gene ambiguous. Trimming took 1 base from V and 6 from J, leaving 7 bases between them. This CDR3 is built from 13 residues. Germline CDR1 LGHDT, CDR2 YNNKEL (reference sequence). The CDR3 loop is CASSQGVGNEQFF. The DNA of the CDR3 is TGTGCCAGCAGCCAAGGTGTGGGCAATGAGCAGTTCTTC.

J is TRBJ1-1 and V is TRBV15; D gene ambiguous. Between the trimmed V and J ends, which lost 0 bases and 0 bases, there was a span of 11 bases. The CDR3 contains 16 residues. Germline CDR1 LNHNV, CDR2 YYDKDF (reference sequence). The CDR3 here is CATSRELAQLNTEAFF. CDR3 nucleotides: TGTGCCACCAGCAGAGAATTGGCACAGTTGAACACTGAAGCTTTCTTT.

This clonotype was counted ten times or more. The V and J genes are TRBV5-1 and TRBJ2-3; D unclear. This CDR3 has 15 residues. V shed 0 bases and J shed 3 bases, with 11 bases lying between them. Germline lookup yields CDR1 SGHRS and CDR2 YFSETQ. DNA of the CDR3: TGCGCCAGCAGCTTGGGTCCGGGTTCAACAGATACGCAGTATTTT. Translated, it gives CASSLGPGSTDTQYF.

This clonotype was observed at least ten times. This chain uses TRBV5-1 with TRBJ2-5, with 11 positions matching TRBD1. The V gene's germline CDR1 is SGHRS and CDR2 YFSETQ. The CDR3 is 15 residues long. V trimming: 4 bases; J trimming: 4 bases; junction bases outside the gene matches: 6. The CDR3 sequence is CASSPDRGRRETQYF. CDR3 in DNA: TGCGCCAGCAGCCCGGACAGGGGGCGGCGAGAGACCCAGTACTTC.

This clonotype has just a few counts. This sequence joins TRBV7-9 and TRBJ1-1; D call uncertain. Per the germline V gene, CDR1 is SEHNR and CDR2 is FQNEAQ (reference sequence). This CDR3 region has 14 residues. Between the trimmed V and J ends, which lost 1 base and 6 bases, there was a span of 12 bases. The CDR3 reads CASSLDTDTAEAFF. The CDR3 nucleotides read TGTGCCAGCAGCTTAGATACAGATACGGCTGAAGCTTTCTTT. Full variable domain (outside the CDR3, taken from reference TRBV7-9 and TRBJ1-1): DTGVSQNPRHKITKRGQNVTFRCDPISEHNRLYWYRQTLGQGPEFLTYFQNEAQLEKSRLLSDRFSAERPKGSFSTLEIQRTEQGDSAMYLCASSLDTDTAEAFFGQGTRLTVV.

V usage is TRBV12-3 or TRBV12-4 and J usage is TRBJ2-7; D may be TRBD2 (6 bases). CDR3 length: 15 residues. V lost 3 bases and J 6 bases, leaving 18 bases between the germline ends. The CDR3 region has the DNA TGTGCCAGCAGTTTTGGTGAAGCTAGCGTATTCGAGCAGTACTTC. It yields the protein CASSFGEASVFEQYF.

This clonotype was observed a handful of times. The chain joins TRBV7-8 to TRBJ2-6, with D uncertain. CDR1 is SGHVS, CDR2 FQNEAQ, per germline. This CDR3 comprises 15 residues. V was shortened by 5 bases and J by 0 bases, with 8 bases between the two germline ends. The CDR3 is CASSPQVSGANVLTF. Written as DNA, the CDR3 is TGTGCCAGCAGCCCCCAGGTCTCTGGGGCCAACGTCCTGACTTTC.

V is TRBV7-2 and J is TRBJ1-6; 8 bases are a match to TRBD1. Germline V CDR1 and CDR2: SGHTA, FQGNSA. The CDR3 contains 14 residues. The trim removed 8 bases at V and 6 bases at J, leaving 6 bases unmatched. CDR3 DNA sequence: TGTGCCAGCGCGGACAGGGTTCCTAATTCACCCCTCCACTTT. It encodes CASADRVPNSPLHF.

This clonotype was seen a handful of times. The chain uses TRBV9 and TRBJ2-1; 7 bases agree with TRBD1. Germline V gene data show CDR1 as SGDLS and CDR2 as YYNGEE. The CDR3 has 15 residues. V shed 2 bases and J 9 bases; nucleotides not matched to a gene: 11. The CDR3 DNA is TGTGCCAGCAGCGTGGCCGGGACAGCCTACGGTGAGCAGTTCTTC. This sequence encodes CASSVAGTAYGEQFF.

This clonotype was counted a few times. The CDR3 sequence: CSVDDPMNTEAFF. In DNA form, the CDR3 reads TGCAGCGTTGATGACCCCATGAACACTGAAGCTTTCTTT. The chain carries TRBV29-1 and TRBJ1-1; D gene uncertain. Germline-derived CDR1 and CDR2 are SQVTM and ANQGSEA. V lost 3 bases and J lost 0, with 8 bases in between. CDR3 length equals 13 residues.